A selection of T cell receptor beta chains follows, all from one sample in a study of blood T cell repertoires in COVID-19. TCRdb keeps only in-frame clones here, not all; method: immunoSEQ multiplex PCR. Of almost 55,000 clones listed, approximately 87% are singletons. The sample taken for sequencing was peripheral blood. The receptor source for this set is a human donor in a cohort sampled during active COVID-19. CDR3s leave out the opening cysteine and the closing phenylalanine or tryptophan. Each record gives: CDR3 length, J gene, V gene, CDR3 protein.

CDR3 length: 12
J gene: TRBJ1-1
V gene: TRBV5-8
CDR3 protein: ASSAPGGNTEAF

CDR3 length: 13
J gene: TRBJ2-3
V gene: TRBV7-2
CDR3 protein: ASSLVAFSTDTQY

CDR3 length: 13
J gene: TRBJ2-3
V gene: TRBV5-4
CDR3 protein: ASSFPSGGTDTQY

CDR3 length: 14
J gene: TRBJ2-7
V gene: TRBV11-2
CDR3 protein: ASSSLFRQGAYEQY

CDR3 length: 14
J gene: TRBJ1-2
V gene: TRBV6-6
CDR3 protein: ASSRDRAGDWYGYT

CDR3 length: 13
J gene: TRBJ1-5
V gene: TRBV6-2/TRBV6-3
CDR3 protein: ASSYAYYRGQPQH

CDR3 length: 13
J gene: TRBJ2-7
V gene: TRBV6-4
CDR3 protein: ASSEVGASSYEQY

CDR3 length: 13
J gene: TRBJ2-7
V gene: TRBV6-5
CDR3 protein: ASSTRQASSYEQY

CDR3 length: 12
J gene: TRBJ2-7
V gene: TRBV5-8
CDR3 protein: ASTGGLAPFEQY

CDR3 length: 12
J gene: TRBJ2-5
V gene: TRBV5-4
CDR3 protein: ASSLSGSKRTQY

CDR3 length: 12
J gene: TRBJ1-2
V gene: TRBV20-1
CDR3 protein: SASGQTANYGYT

CDR3 length: 14
J gene: TRBJ2-7
V gene: TRBV6-5
CDR3 protein: ASSYGGSGGSYEQY

CDR3 length: 11
J gene: TRBJ2-5
V gene: TRBV7-2
CDR3 protein: ASSSGRQETQY

CDR3 length: 13
J gene: TRBJ1-4
V gene: TRBV6-5
CDR3 protein: ASSVGQGGGEKLF

CDR3 length: 11
J gene: TRBJ2-5
V gene: TRBV10-2
CDR3 protein: ASSVLFGETQY

CDR3 length: 13
J gene: TRBJ2-1
V gene: TRBV7-2
CDR3 protein: ASSPGTATNNEQF

CDR3 length: 12
J gene: TRBJ2-4
V gene: TRBV10-3
CDR3 protein: AISESTGGDIQY

CDR3 length: 14
J gene: TRBJ2-2
V gene: TRBV18
CDR3 protein: ASSPSGQGGTGELF

CDR3 length: 11
J gene: TRBJ1-1
V gene: TRBV19
CDR3 protein: ASSIRQDTEAF

CDR3 length: 12
J gene: TRBJ2-7
V gene: TRBV7-2
CDR3 protein: ASSSGGLGGEQY

CDR3 length: 12
J gene: TRBJ1-1
V gene: TRBV3-1/TRBV3-2
CDR3 protein: ASSHLGGNTEAF

CDR3 length: 13
J gene: TRBJ2-3
V gene: TRBV6-5
CDR3 protein: ASSYSGTTNSRAY

CDR3 length: 12
J gene: TRBJ1-1
V gene: TRBV18
CDR3 protein: ASSPPQGNTEAF

CDR3 length: 13
J gene: TRBJ2-2
V gene: TRBV7-9
CDR3 protein: ASSSGGVNTGELF

CDR3 length: 16
J gene: TRBJ2-5
V gene: TRBV6-2/TRBV6-3
CDR3 protein: ASSYPLPDRSPQETQY

CDR3 length: 18
J gene: TRBJ1-4
V gene: TRBV9
CDR3 protein: ASSVDTGTGTLGRREKLF

CDR3 length: 13
J gene: TRBJ2-3
V gene: TRBV28
CDR3 protein: ASSLAGGSTDTQY

CDR3 length: 15
J gene: TRBJ2-4
V gene: TRBV7-2
CDR3 protein: ASSLGASGVAKNIQY

CDR3 length: 14
J gene: TRBJ1-1
V gene: TRBV5-1
CDR3 protein: ASSPRTGTINTEAF

CDR3 length: 11
J gene: TRBJ2-4
V gene: TRBV19
CDR3 protein: ASSNLAKNIQY

CDR3 length: 12
J gene: TRBJ1-2
V gene: TRBV5-4
CDR3 protein: ASSKLTGGYGYT

CDR3 length: 13
J gene: TRBJ2-7
V gene: TRBV7-3
CDR3 protein: ASSSNPNGPYEQY

CDR3 length: 13
J gene: TRBJ2-3
V gene: TRBV5-4
CDR3 protein: ASSTGGQRGDTQY

CDR3 length: 11
J gene: TRBJ2-7
V gene: TRBV5-5
CDR3 protein: ASSHAGIAEQY

CDR3 length: 12
J gene: TRBJ1-1
V gene: TRBV6-5
CDR3 protein: ASSLRTGNTEAF

CDR3 length: 13
J gene: TRBJ2-5
V gene: TRBV2
CDR3 protein: ASSDAGHTGETQY

CDR3 length: 14
J gene: TRBJ1-1
V gene: TRBV11-2
CDR3 protein: ASSLGPQSGNTEAF

CDR3 length: 15
J gene: TRBJ1-2
V gene: TRBV6-2/TRBV6-3
CDR3 protein: ASSLGTDKPHTEGYT

CDR3 length: 14
J gene: TRBJ2-5
V gene: TRBV7-2
CDR3 protein: ASSLSGAGSRETQY

CDR3 length: 12
J gene: TRBJ1-2
V gene: TRBV6-5
CDR3 protein: ASSYDSLNYGYT

CDR3 length: 13
J gene: TRBJ2-7
V gene: TRBV4-2
CDR3 protein: ASSQVGGGGYEQY

CDR3 length: 9
J gene: TRBJ2-7
V gene: TRBV20-1
CDR3 protein: SASRTYEQY

CDR3 length: 13
J gene: TRBJ1-6
V gene: TRBV19
CDR3 protein: ASSIVRGSNSPLH

CDR3 length: 15
J gene: TRBJ1-3
V gene: TRBV4-3
CDR3 protein: ASSQDFIPGQGNTIY

CDR3 length: 13
J gene: TRBJ2-4
V gene: TRBV28
CDR3 protein: ASSLFGQGKNIQY

CDR3 length: 12
J gene: TRBJ2-4
V gene: TRBV18
CDR3 protein: ASSPPESKNIQY

CDR3 length: 14
J gene: TRBJ1-5
V gene: TRBV6-1
CDR3 protein: ASSELWVGSNQPQH

CDR3 length: 12
J gene: TRBJ1-1
V gene: TRBV6-5
CDR3 protein: ASSSSTGNMRAF

CDR3 length: 16
J gene: TRBJ2-3
V gene: TRBV4-3
CDR3 protein: ASSQDSRGQGSQDTQY

CDR3 length: 11
J gene: TRBJ2-2
V gene: TRBV27
CDR3 protein: ASSLTGAGELF

CDR3 length: 14
J gene: TRBJ1-2
V gene: TRBV5-1
CDR3 protein: ASSGGQGEEGYGYT

CDR3 length: 12
J gene: TRBJ2-2
V gene: TRBV27
CDR3 protein: ASSSGGPTGELF

CDR3 length: 14
J gene: TRBJ2-3
V gene: TRBV2
CDR3 protein: ASSSIAGGQGDTQY

CDR3 length: 14
J gene: TRBJ1-3
V gene: TRBV10-3
CDR3 protein: AISEPLTGVGNTIY

CDR3 length: 15
J gene: TRBJ1-2
V gene: TRBV4-3
CDR3 protein: ASKPTRRGPTQYGYT

CDR3 length: 12
J gene: TRBJ2-7
V gene: TRBV7-9
CDR3 protein: ASSLVQGNYEQY

CDR3 length: 12
J gene: TRBJ2-7
V gene: TRBV27
CDR3 protein: ASSFSQVSYEQY

CDR3 length: 13
J gene: TRBJ1-1
V gene: TRBV6-2/TRBV6-3
CDR3 protein: ASSVDRAKNTEAF

CDR3 length: 13
J gene: TRBJ2-3
V gene: TRBV7-3
CDR3 protein: ASSRLAGKTDTQY

CDR3 length: 12
J gene: TRBJ1-1
V gene: TRBV6-5
CDR3 protein: ASSYSPMNTEAF